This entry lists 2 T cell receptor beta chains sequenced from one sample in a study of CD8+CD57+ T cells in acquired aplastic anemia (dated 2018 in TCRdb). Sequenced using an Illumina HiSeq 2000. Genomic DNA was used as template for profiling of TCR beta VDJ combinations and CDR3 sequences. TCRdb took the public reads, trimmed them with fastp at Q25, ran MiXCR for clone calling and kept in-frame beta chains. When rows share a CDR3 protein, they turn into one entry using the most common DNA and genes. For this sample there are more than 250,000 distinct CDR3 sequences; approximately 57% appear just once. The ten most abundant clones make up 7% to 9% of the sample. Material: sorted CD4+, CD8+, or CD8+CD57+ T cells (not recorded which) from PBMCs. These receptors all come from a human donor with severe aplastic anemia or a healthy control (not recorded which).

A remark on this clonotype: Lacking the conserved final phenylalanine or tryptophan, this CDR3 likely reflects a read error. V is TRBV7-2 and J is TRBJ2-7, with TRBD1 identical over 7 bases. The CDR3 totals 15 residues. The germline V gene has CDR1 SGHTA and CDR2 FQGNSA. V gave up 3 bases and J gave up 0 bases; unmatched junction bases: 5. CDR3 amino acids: CASSFDRVSSYEQYL. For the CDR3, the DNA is TGTGCCAGCAGCTTTGACAGGGTTAGCTCCTACGAGCAGTACCTC.

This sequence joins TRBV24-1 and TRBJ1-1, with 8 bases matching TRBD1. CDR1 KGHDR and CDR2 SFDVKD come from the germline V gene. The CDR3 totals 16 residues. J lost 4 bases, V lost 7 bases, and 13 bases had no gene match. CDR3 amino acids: CATSGGLDRATTEAFF. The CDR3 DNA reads TGTGCCACCAGCGGGGGCTTGGACAGGGCAACCACTGAAGCTTTCTTT.